Listed here is a single TCR beta chain. Antigen specificity is unknown. This CDR3 has 13 amino acids. V lost 0 bases and J 3 bases, leaving 6 bases between the germline ends. CDR1 SGDLS and CDR2 YYNGEE come from the germline V gene. This sample was included in a study of T cells in localized non-small cell lung cancer. General study findings and limits: Maximal T cell clonality occurred in uninvolved adjacent lung, with tumor ranking below it. A median of about 60 of the top 100 tumor clones appeared in adjacent lung, which was paired and uninvolved. Higher blood T cell density went with longer overall survival.

Using immunoSEQ multiplex PCR, the repertoire was profiled, and TCRdb retains in-frame clones only, with some absent. The table has around 20,000 clones, 91% seen once; the top ten hold less than 3%. The gene calls are TRBV9 and TRBJ1-2; D is perhaps TRBD1 (6 bases). The material sequenced was peripheral blood, taken before any cancer treatment. The receptor comes from a woman aged 35-75 years with stage I lung adenocarcinoma. This chain's CDR3 is CASSVGQDYGYTF. The CDR3 nucleotides read TGTGCCAGCAGCGTAGGACAGGACTATGGCTACACCTTC.